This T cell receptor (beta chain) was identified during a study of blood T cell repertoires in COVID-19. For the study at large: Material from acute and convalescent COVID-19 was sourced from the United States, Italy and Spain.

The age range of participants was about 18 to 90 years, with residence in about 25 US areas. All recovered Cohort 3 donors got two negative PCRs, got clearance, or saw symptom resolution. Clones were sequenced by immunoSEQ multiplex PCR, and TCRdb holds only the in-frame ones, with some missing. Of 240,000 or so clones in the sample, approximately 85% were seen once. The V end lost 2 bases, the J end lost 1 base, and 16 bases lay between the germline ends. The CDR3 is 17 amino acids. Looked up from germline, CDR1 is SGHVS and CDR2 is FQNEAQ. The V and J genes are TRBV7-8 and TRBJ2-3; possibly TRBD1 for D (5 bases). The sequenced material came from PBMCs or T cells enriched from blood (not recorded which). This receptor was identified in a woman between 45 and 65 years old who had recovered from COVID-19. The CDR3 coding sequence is TGTGCCAGCAGCTTACCCGACAGACCGATGGGCACAGATACGCAGTATTTT. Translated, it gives CASSLPDRPMGTDTQYF.